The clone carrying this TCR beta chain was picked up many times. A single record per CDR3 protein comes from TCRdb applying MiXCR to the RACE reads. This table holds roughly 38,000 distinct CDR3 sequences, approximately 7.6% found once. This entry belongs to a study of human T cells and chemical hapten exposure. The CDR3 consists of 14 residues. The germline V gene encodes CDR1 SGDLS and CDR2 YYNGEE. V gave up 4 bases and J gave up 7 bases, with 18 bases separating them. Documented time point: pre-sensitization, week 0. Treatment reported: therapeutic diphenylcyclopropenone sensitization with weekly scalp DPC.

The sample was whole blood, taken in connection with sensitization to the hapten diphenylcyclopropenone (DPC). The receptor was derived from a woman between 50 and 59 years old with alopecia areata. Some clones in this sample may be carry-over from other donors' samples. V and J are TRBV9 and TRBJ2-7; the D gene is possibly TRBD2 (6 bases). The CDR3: CASSPGLFKGEQYF. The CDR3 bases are TGTGCCAGCAGCCCAGGACTATTCAAAGGGGAGCAGTACTTC. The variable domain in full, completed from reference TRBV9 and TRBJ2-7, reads DSGVTQTPKHLITATGQRVTLRCSPRSGDLSVYWYQQSLDQGLQFLIQYYNGEERAKGNILERFSAQQFPDLHSELNLSSLELGDSALYFCASSPGLFKGEQYFGPGTRLTVT.